Sequencing of this T cell receptor (beta chain) was carried out in a study of cytomegalovirus exposure and HLA in healthy donors. Points from the study as a whole: In a later analysis, a missense DCLRE1C variant was linked to TCR beta V- and J-gene trimming. Three of the chains that were CMV-associated were confirmed in vitro to be specific for CMV antigens.

Note on this clone: Its target is not known.

PCR primers comprised 60 Vbeta and 13 Jbeta primers. Repertoires were generated with immunoSEQ multiplex PCR, while TCRdb's copy carries only in-frame clones and drops some. In the table there are around 100,000 clones, over 65% of which are singletons. CDR1 is LGHNT, CDR2 FRNRAP, per germline. This CDR3 region has 14 residues. Trimming pared 9 bases from V and 7 bases from J, leaving 16 bases between. Though nominally healthy at sampling, donors likely had unrecorded immune exposures. This rearrangement joins TRBV12-5 to TRBJ1-6; D unclear. The sequence was collected from a woman aged 25 to 39 in good health and CMV-seronegative. Sequenced material: PBMCs. The CDR3 is CASPRCTVNSPLHF. CDR3 bases: TGTGCTAGCCCCCGCTGCACAGTCAATTCACCCCTCCACTTT.